This T cell receptor (beta chain) is drawn from a study of T cells after yellow fever vaccination. TCRdb re-called the 5' RACE reads through MiXCR, storing one row per CDR3 protein. The sample lists fewer than 350,000 distinct CDR3 sequences, about 8.7% occurring once. Germline CDR1 and CDR2: SGHDN and FVKESK. This CDR3 contains 14 residues. The V end was cut by 3 bases, the J end by 1 base, with 9 bases between. This TCR came from a man aged 18 to 30 who received the YFV17D yellow fever vaccine. V and J are TRBV14 and TRBJ1-1; D uncertain. The specimen comprised PBMCs, sampled on the day of the first yellow fever vaccination. The CDR3 DNA reads as TGTGCCAGCAGCCAGCGTTCAGGGAACACTGAAGCTTTCTTT. This translates into CASSQRSGNTEAFF.